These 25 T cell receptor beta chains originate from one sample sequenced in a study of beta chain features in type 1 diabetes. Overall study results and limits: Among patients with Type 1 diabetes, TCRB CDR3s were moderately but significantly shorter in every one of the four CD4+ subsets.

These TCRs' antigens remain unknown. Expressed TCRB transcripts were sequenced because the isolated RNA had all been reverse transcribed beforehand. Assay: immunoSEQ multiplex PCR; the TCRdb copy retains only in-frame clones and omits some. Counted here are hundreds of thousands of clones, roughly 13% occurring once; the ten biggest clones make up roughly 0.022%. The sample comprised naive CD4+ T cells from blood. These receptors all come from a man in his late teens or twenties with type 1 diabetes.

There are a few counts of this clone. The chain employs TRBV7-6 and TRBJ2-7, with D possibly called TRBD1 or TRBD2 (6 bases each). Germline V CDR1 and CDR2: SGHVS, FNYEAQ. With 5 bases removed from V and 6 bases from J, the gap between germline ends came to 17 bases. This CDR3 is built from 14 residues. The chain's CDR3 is CASSQARGRGEQYF. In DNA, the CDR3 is TGTGCCAGCAGCCAGGCCCGGGGGCGGGGCGAGCAGTACTTC. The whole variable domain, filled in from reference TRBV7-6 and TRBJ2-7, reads GAGVSQSPRYKVTKRGQDVALRCDPISGHVSLYWYRQALGQGPEFLTYFNYEAQQDKSGLPNDRFSAERPEGSISTLTIQRTEQRDSAMYRCASSQARGRGEQYFGPGTRLTVT.

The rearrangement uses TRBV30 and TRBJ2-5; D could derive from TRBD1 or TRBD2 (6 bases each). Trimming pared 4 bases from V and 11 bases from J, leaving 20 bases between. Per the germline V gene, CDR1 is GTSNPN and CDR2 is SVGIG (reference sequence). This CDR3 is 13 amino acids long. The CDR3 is CAWTLQGSGEQYF. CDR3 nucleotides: TGTGCCTGGACCCTCCAGGGGTCGGGAGAGCAGTACTTC.

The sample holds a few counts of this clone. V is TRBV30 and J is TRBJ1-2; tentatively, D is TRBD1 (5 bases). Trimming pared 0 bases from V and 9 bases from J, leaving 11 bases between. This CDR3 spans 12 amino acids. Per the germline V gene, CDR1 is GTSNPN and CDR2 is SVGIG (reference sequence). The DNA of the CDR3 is TGTGCCTGGAGTGTGGGGGTCCAGAGCTACACCTTC. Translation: CAWSVGVQSYTF.

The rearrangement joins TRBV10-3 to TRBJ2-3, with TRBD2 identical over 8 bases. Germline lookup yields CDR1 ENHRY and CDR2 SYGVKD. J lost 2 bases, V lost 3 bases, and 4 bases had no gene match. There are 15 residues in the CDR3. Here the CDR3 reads CAISERAGDTDTQYF. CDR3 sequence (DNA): TGTGCCATCAGTGAAAGAGCGGGGGACACAGATACGCAGTATTTT.

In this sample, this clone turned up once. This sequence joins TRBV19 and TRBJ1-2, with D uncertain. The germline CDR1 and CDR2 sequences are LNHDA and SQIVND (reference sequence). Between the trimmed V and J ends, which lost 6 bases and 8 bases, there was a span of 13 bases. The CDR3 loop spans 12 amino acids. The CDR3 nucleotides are TGTGCCAGTAGGGACGTGCTGTGGGGCTACACCTTC. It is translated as CASRDVLWGYTF. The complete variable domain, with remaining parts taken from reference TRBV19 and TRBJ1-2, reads DGGITQSPKYLFRKEGQNVTLSCEQNLNHDAMYWYRQDPGQGLRLIYYSQIVNDFQKGDIAEGYSVSREKKESFPLTVTSAQKNPTAFYLCASRDVLWGYTFGSGTRLTVV.

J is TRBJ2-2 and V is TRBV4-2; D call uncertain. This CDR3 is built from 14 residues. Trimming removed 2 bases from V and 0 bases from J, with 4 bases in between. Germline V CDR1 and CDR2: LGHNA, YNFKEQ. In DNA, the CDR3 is TGTGCCAGCAGCCAAAATGCGAACACCGGGGAGCTGTTTTTT. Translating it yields CASSQNANTGELFF.

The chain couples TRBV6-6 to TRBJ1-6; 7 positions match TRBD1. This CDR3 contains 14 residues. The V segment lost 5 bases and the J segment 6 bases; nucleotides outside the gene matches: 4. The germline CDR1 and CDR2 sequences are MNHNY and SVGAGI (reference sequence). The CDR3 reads CASSRTGGNSPLHF. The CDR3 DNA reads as TGTGCCAGCAGTCGGACAGGAGGTAATTCACCCCTCCACTTT.

The CDR3 coding sequence is TGTGCCAGCTCACCTGACAGAGCCTATGAAGCTTTCTTT. This encodes CASSPDRAYEAFF. The V call is TRBV18, the J call TRBJ1-1; maybe TRBD1 (5 bases). The CDR3 spans 13 residues. Germline values: CDR1 KGHSH, CDR2 LQKENI. V was trimmed by 3 bases and J by 7 bases, leaving 12 bases between them.

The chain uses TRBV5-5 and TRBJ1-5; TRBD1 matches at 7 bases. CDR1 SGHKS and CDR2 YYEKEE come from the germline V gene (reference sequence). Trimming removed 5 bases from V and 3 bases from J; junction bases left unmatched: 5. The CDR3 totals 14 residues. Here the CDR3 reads CASSSTGPNQPQHF. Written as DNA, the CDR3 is TGTGCCAGCAGTTCGACAGGGCCCAATCAGCCCCAGCATTTT. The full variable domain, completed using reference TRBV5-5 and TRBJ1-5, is DAGVTQSPTHLIKTRGQQVTLRCSPISGHKSVSWYQQVLGQGPQFIFQYYEKEERGRGNFPDRFSARQFPNYSSELNVNALLLGDSALYLCASSSTGPNQPQHFGDGTRLSIL.

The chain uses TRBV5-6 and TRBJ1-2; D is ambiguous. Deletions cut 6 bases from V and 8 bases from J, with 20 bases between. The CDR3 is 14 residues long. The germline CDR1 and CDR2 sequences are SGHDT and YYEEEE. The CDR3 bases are TGTGCCAGCATTCAACGTCGGGGTAGTGAGGGCTACACCTTC. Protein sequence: CASIQRRGSEGYTF.

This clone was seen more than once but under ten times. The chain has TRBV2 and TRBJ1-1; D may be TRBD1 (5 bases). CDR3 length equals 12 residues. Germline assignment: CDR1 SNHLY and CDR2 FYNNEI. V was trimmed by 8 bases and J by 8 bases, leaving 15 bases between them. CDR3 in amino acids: CASRPDGTEAFF. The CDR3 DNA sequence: TGTGCCAGCCGCCCGGACGGGACGGAAGCTTTCTTT.

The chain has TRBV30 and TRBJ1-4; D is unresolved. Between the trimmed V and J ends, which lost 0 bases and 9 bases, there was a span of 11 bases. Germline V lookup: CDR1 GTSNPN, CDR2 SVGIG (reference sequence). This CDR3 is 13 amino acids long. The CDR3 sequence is CAWSVRQKQKLFF. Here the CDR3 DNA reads TGTGCCTGGAGTGTAAGGCAGAAGCAAAAACTGTTTTTT.

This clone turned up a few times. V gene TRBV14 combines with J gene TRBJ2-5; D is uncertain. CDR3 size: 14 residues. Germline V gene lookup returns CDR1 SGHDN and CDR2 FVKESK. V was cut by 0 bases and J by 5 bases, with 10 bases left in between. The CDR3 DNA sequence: TGTGCCAGCAGCCAAGAAGGGTTCCGGGAGACCCAGTACTTC. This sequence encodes CASSQEGFRETQYF.

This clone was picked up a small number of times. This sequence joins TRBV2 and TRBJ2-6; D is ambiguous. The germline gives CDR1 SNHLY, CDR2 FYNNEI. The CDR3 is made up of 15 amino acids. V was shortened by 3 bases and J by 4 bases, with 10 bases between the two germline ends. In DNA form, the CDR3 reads TGTGCCAGCAGTGACTCCGCGGCAGGGGCCAACGTCCTGACTTTC. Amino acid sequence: CASSDSAAGANVLTF.

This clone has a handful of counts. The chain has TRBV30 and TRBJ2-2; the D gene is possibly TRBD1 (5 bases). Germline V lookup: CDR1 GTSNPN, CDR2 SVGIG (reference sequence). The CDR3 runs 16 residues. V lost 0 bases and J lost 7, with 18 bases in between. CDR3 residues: CAWSVRVSGLGGELFF. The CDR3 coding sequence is TGTGCCTGGAGTGTACGTGTTTCAGGGCTAGGCGGGGAGCTGTTTTTT.

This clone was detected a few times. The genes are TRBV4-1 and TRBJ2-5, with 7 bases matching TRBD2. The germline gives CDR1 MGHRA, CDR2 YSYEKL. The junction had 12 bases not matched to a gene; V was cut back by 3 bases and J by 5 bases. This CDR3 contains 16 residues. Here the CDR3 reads CASSQGQIRTSETQYF. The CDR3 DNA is TGCGCCAGCAGCCAGGGCCAGATCCGGACTAGTGAGACCCAGTACTTC.

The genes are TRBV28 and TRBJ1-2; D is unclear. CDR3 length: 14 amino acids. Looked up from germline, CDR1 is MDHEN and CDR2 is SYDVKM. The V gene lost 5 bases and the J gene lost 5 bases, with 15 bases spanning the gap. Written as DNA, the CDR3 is TGTGCCAGCAGTCTCCTAGGACGGATGTATGGCTACACCTTC. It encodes CASSLLGRMYGYTF.

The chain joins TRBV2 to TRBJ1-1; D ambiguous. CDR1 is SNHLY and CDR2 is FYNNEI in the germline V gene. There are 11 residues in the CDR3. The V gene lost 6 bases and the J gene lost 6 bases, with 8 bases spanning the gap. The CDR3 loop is CASSDPAEAFF. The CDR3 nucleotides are TGTGCCAGCAGCGATCCTGCTGAAGCTTTCTTT.

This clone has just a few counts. CDR3 DNA sequence: TGCAGCGTTGAACAGGGGCAAGGAGAGACCCAGTACTTC. Translating gives CSVEQGQGETQYF. V and J are TRBV29-1 and TRBJ2-5; D possibly corresponds to TRBD1 (6 bases). This CDR3 spans 13 amino acids. Trimming removed 2 bases at V and 4 bases at J, with 11 bases between. Germline CDR1 and CDR2: SQVTM and ANQGSEA.

The CDR3 protein is CSGGTGAGNEQFF. CDR3 sequence (DNA): TGCAGCGGAGGGACAGGGGCTGGGAATGAGCAGTTCTTC. The genes are TRBV29-1 and TRBJ2-1; 10 nucleotides match TRBD1. The CDR3 consists of 13 residues. Germline V gives CDR1 SQVTM, CDR2 ANQGSEA. After removal of 7 bases from V and 7 bases from J, the junction contained 7 bases not matched to a gene.

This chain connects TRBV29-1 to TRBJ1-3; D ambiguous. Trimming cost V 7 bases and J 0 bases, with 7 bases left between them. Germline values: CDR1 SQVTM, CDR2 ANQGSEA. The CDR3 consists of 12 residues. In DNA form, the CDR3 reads TGCAGCGCGGAAAGCTCTGGAAACACCATATATTTT. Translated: CSAESSGNTIYF.

As DNA, the CDR3 is TGTGCCAGCAACCGGGACGGACTAGCGGGGTGGAATACGCAGTATTTT. Its translation: CASNRDGLAGWNTQYF. The chain employs TRBV7-2 and TRBJ2-3; 12 positions match TRBD2. Germline V CDR1 and CDR2: SGHTA, FQGNSA. The CDR3 covers 16 residues. J lost 7 bases, V lost 7 bases, and 12 bases had no gene match.

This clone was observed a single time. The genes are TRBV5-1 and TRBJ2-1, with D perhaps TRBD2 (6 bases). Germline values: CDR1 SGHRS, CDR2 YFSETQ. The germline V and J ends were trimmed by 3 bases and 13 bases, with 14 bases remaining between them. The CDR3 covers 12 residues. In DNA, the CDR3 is TGCGCCAGCAGCTCGGGGGTTTCTCCCCAGTTCTTC. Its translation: CASSSGVSPQFF.

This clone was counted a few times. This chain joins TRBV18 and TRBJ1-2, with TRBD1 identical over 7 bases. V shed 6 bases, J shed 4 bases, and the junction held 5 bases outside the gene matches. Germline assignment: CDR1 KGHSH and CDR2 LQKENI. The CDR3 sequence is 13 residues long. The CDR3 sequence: CASSLDRSYGYTF. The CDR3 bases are TGTGCCAGCTCGCTGGACAGGTCCTATGGCTACACCTTC.

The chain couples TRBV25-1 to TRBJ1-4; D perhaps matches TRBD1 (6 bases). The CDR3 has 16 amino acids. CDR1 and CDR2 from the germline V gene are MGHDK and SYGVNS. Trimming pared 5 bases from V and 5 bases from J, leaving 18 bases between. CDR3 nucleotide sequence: TGTGCCAGCAGTCCCCAAACACGGACAGACAATGAAAAACTGTTTTTT. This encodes CASSPQTRTDNEKLFF.